These 17 T cell receptor beta chains were all obtained from the same sample, sequenced in a study of blood T cell repertoires in COVID-19. The data were produced by immunoSEQ multiplex PCR, yet TCRdb's version contains in-frame clones alone and is incomplete. The repertoire holds tens of thousands of clones, with 80% to 90% as singletons. Sequences were obtained from peripheral blood. All receptors come from a woman older than 75 with acute or convalescent COVID-19.

The chain joins TRBV7-2 to TRBJ1-2; maybe TRBD1 (6 bases). This CDR3 has 17 residues. V was cut by 5 bases and J by 0 bases, with 19 bases left in between. Germline CDR1 SGHTA, CDR2 FQGNSA. The CDR3 spells CASSPEQGYGANYGYTF. In DNA form, the CDR3 reads TGTGCCAGCAGCCCGGAACAGGGATATGGAGCTAACTATGGCTACACCTTC.

The chain links TRBV6-5 to TRBJ2-1; 7 bases line up with TRBD2. V was clipped by 7 bases and J by 9 bases; unmatched bases: 12. Germline V gene lookup returns CDR1 MNHEY and CDR2 SVGAGI. The CDR3 sequence is 14 residues long. CDR3 in amino acids: CASTVLRERGEQFF. The CDR3 DNA sequence: TGTGCCAGCACCGTATTGCGGGAGAGGGGTGAGCAGTTCTTC.

CDR3 protein: CASSPGTPSGETQYF. CDR3 in DNA: TGTGCCAGCAGCCCCGGGACACCATCGGGGGAGACCCAGTACTTC. This sequence joins TRBV6-2 or TRBV6-3 and TRBJ2-5, with a tentative D call TRBD1 (6 bases). CDR1 is MNHEY, CDR2 SVGEGT, per germline. Trimming shortened V by 6 bases and J by 5 bases, and 19 bases separated the two germline ends. The CDR3 is 15 residues long.

The chain is built from TRBV5-4 and TRBJ2-7, with 7 bases identical to TRBD2. J was trimmed by 5 bases and V by 5 bases; bases with no gene match: 13. Germline CDR1 and CDR2: SGHNT and YYREEE (reference sequence). The CDR3 covers 15 residues. As DNA, the CDR3 is TGTGCCAGCAGTCTCGTCGGGGGGTTCCCCAACGAGCAGTACTTC. Residues: CASSLVGGFPNEQYF. The variable domain in full, with the rest retrieved from reference TRBV5-4 and TRBJ2-7, is ETGVTQSPTHLIKTRGQQVTLRCSSQSGHNTVSWYQQALGQGPQFIFQYYREEENGRGNFPPRFSGLQFPNYSSELNVNALELDDSALYLCASSLVGGFPNEQYFGPGTRLTVT.

This clone was recorded only once. A junction end diverges from the germline sequence, so it may reflect a read error. V and J are TRBV7-2 and TRBJ2-1; possible D gene TRBD2, 7 bases. Germline V lookup: CDR1 SGHTA, CDR2 FQGNSA. The length of the CDR3 is 15 residues. CDR3 sequence: CASRLGGGSYNEQFF. CDR3 bases: TGTGCCAGCAGATTAGGGGGGGGGTCTTACAATGAGCAGTTCTTC.

This chain joins TRBV3-1 (or the pseudogene TRBV3-2) and TRBJ1-2, with TRBD1 matching over 7 bases. Germline V gene sequence: CDR1 LGHDT, CDR2 YNNKEL (reference sequence). The CDR3 sequence is 17 residues long. Trimming at V came to 0 bases and at J to 4 bases, leaving 11 bases not matched to a gene. The CDR3 DNA reads TGTGCCAGCAGCCAAGATGTCCCGGGACAGTGGTCCTATGGCTACACCTTC. Its protein is CASSQDVPGQWSYGYTF.

This clone was detected only once. This chain uses TRBV28 with TRBJ2-6; TRBD1 agrees at 10 bases. Per germline, CDR1 MDHEN and CDR2 SYDVKM. The trim removed 7 bases at V and 4 bases at J, leaving 4 bases unmatched. This CDR3 is 15 amino acids long. CDR3 sequence (DNA): TGTGCCAGCATCGGACAGGGGGACGGGGCCAACGTCCTGACTTTC. Amino acids: CASIGQGDGANVLTF.

Here the CDR3 DNA reads TGTGCCACCAGCAGAACCCCGGGACAGAGGTATAGCAATCAGCCCCAGCATTTT. Translated: CATSRTPGQRYSNQPQHF. This sequence joins TRBV15 and TRBJ1-5, with 7 bases matching TRBD1. The V segment lost 2 bases and the J segment 0 bases; nucleotides outside the gene matches: 10. The CDR3 consists of 18 residues. Germline assignment: CDR1 LNHNV and CDR2 YYDKDF (reference sequence).

The chain is built from TRBV7-2 and TRBJ1-4, with a weak D call TRBD1 (6 bases). Germline CDR1 and CDR2: SGHTA and FQGNSA. CDR3 length equals 16 residues. Trimming pared 1 base from V and 9 bases from J, leaving 18 bases between. This chain's CDR3 is CASSLEQQGRGKKLFF. CDR3 DNA: TGTGCCAGCAGCTTAGAGCAGCAGGGAAGGGGGAAAAAACTGTTTTTT.

The rearrangement links TRBV18 to TRBJ2-3; 14 bases match TRBD2. V shed 6 bases, J shed 6 bases, and the junction held 8 bases outside the gene matches. The CDR3 contains 16 residues. Germline V gives CDR1 KGHSH, CDR2 LQKENI. CDR3 amino acids: CASSQGLAGAGDTQYF. CDR3 in DNA: TGTGCCAGCTCTCAGGGACTAGCGGGGGCCGGGGATACGCAGTATTTT. Variable domain in full (rest from reference TRBV18 and TRBJ2-3): NAGVMQNPRHLVRRRGQEARLRCSPMKGHSHVYWYRQLPEEGLKFMVYLQKENIIDESGMPKERFSAEFPKEGPSILRIQQVVRGDSAAYFCASSQGLAGAGDTQYFGPGTRLTVL.

The CDR3 DNA sequence: TGTGCCAGCAGCTTGGGACAGGGTGTAACTAATGAAAAACTGTTTTTT. Its protein product is CASSLGQGVTNEKLFF. V gene TRBV5-8 combines with J gene TRBJ1-4, with 7 nucleotides matching TRBD1. Looked up from germline, CDR1 is SGHTS and CDR2 is YDEGEE. With 0 bases clipped from V and 1 base from J, the junction kept 3 bases outside the gene matches. CDR3 length equals 16 residues. Drawing the rest from reference TRBV5-8 and TRBJ1-4, the complete variable domain is EAGVTQSPTHLIKTRGQQATLRCSPISGHTSVYWYQQALGLGLQFLLWYDEGEERNRGNFPPRFSGRQFPNYSSELNVNALELEDSALYLCASSLGQGVTNEKLFFGSGTQLSVL.

This chain joins TRBV21-1 and TRBJ2-1; TRBD2 is the table's D call and was not checked against the DNA. TRBV21-1 constitutes a pseudogene. The CDR3 sequence is 16 residues long. The chain's CDR3 is CASSKAKSVDSHEQFF. CDR3 bases: TGTGCCAGCAGCAAAGCTAAGTCAGTGGATAGCCATGAGCAGTTCTTC.

This sequence joins TRBV7-2 and TRBJ2-7; 9 nucleotides match TRBD1. The CDR3 has 14 amino acids. J was trimmed by 5 bases and V by 5 bases; bases with no gene match: 7. Germline V gene lookup returns CDR1 SGHTA and CDR2 FQGNSA. The chain's CDR3 is CASSRRDRADEQYF. DNA for the CDR3: TGTGCCAGCAGCCGCCGGGACAGGGCGGACGAGCAGTACTTC.

V gene TRBV7-3 combines with J gene TRBJ1-2; unclear D gene. Looked up from germline, CDR1 is SGHTA and CDR2 is FQGTGA. V was pared by 5 bases and J by 0 bases, with 13 bases between. The CDR3 is made up of 15 amino acids. In DNA, the CDR3 is TGTGCCAGCAGCCCAAATCGGGATACTAACTATGGCTACACCTTC. Translated, it gives CASSPNRDTNYGYTF.

About this clone: The same CDR3 is also encoded by other DNA sequences in this sample. The chain joins TRBV7-3 to TRBJ2-3; 7 nucleotides agree with TRBD1. This CDR3 has 18 amino acids. CDR1 and CDR2 (germline): SGHTA, FQGTGA. The trim removed 1 base at V and 1 base at J, leaving 11 bases unmatched. The CDR3 nucleotides are TGTGCCAGCAGCTTAAACCACGCGGACAGGTTTCGCACAGATACGCAGTATTTT. Translation: CASSLNHADRFRTDTQYF.

The V and J genes are TRBV9 and TRBJ2-2; no clear D gene. Trimming stripped 4 bases from V and 3 bases from J, with 4 bases between. Germline loops: CDR1 SGDLS, CDR2 YYNGEE. CDR3 length equals 12 residues. The CDR3 loop reads CASSPDTGELFF. For the CDR3, the DNA is TGTGCCAGCAGCCCCGACACCGGGGAGCTGTTTTTT.

The CDR3 DNA is TGTGCCAGCAGCTTTGGGAAAGACTATGATAATTCACCCCTCCACTTT. It translates to CASSFGKDYDNSPLHF. The chain has TRBV7-9 and TRBJ1-6; no clear D. Germline CDR1 SEHNR, CDR2 FQNEAQ (reference sequence). With 3 bases removed from V and 5 bases from J, the gap between germline ends came to 14 bases. The CDR3 consists of 16 residues.